A selection of T cell receptor beta chains follows, all from one sample in a study of blood T cell repertoires in COVID-19. The method was immunoSEQ multiplex PCR; TCRdb's version includes in-frame clones alone and lacks a portion of them. This table has about 400,000 clones, approximately 86% appearing once. Sequencing was carried out using peripheral blood. These receptors were obtained from a woman in her fifties or sixties with COVID-19, enrolled during active disease. CDR3s include the opening cysteine and the closing phenylalanine or tryptophan. The D gene is left open where the match is weak. Rows give clone size only sometimes, using once, few, many, or a class for an expanded clone.

d_gene: TRBD1; j_gene: TRBJ1-5; abundance: NA; v_gene: TRBV30; CDR3aa: CAWGIPGQLNQPQHF; CDR3nt: TGTGCCTGGGGGATCCCGGGACAGCTCAATCAGCCCCAGCATTTT
d_gene: NA; j_gene: TRBJ1-5; abundance: NA; v_gene: TRBV11-2; CDR3aa: CASSIQQGQPQHF; CDR3nt: TGTGCCAGCAGCATTCAACAGGGTCAGCCCCAGCATTTT
d_gene: TRBD1; j_gene: TRBJ2-7; abundance: NA; v_gene: TRBV20-1; CDR3aa: CSASMGQGLGEQYF; CDR3nt: TGCAGTGCTAGTATGGGACAGGGATTAGGTGAGCAGTACTTC
d_gene: TRBD2; j_gene: TRBJ2-3; abundance: NA; v_gene: TRBV11-2; CDR3aa: CASSPIGASGGADTQYF; CDR3nt: TGTGCCAGCAGCCCGATAGGGGCTAGCGGGGGGGCGGATACGCAGTATTTT
d_gene: NA; j_gene: TRBJ2-3; abundance: NA; v_gene: TRBV14; CDR3aa: CASSHGVSYGGTQYF; CDR3nt: TGTGCCAGCAGCCATGGTGTTTCGTACGGAGGTACGCAGTATTTT
d_gene: NA; j_gene: TRBJ1-1; abundance: NA; v_gene: TRBV27; CDR3aa: CASSLAYGGGTEAFF; CDR3nt: TGTGCCAGCAGTTTAGCTTATGGGGGAGGAACTGAAGCTTTCTTT
d_gene: NA; j_gene: TRBJ1-6; abundance: NA; v_gene: TRBV12-2; CDR3aa: CASRNTGGAEVLISYNSPLHF; CDR3nt: TGTGCAAGTCGCAACACAGGGGGCGCGGAGGTATTAATCTCCTATAATTCACCCCTCCACTTT
d_gene: NA; j_gene: TRBJ1-1; abundance: NA; v_gene: TRBV25-1; CDR3aa: CASSEWPGNTEAFF; CDR3nt: TGTGCCAGCAGTGAATGGCCGGGGAACACTGAAGCTTTCTTT
d_gene: TRBD1; j_gene: TRBJ1-6; abundance: NA; v_gene: TRBV27; CDR3aa: CASSQQGSNSPLHF; CDR3nt: TGTGCCAGCAGTCAACAGGGGTCTAATTCACCCCTCCACTTT
d_gene: NA; j_gene: TRBJ1-3; abundance: NA; v_gene: TRBV7-3; CDR3aa: CASSLQAGNTIYF; CDR3nt: TGTGCCAGCAGCTTACAGGCAGGAAACACCATATATTTT
d_gene: TRBD1; j_gene: TRBJ1-3; abundance: NA; v_gene: TRBV10-3; CDR3aa: CATGGSGNTIYF; CDR3nt: TGTGCCACAGGGGGCTCTGGAAACACCATATATTTT
d_gene: NA; j_gene: TRBJ1-2; abundance: NA; v_gene: TRBV11-3; CDR3aa: CASSALGGYGYTF; CDR3nt: TGTGCCAGCAGCGCGCTAGGGGGCTATGGCTACACCTTC
d_gene: TRBD1; j_gene: TRBJ2-2; abundance: NA; v_gene: TRBV5-1; CDR3aa: CASSSPSGTGFTGELFF; CDR3nt: TGCGCCAGCAGCTCCCCTTCCGGGACAGGGTTCACCGGGGAGCTGTTTTTT
d_gene: NA; j_gene: TRBJ1-1; abundance: NA; v_gene: TRBV4-1; CDR3aa: CASSQMLFEAWQLFF; CDR3nt: TGCGCCAGCAGCCAAATGTTATTTGAGGCATGGCAGCTGTTCTTT
d_gene: NA; j_gene: TRBJ2-3; abundance: NA; v_gene: TRBV12-5; CDR3aa: CASGLGDSADTQYF; CDR3nt: TGTGCTAGTGGTTTGGGCGACTCCGCAGATACGCAGTATTTT
d_gene: NA; j_gene: TRBJ1-1; abundance: few; v_gene: TRBV10-3; CDR3aa: CAISGGGTEAFF; CDR3nt: TGTGCCATCAGTGGGGGGGGGACTGAAGCTTTCTTT
d_gene: NA; j_gene: TRBJ1-2; abundance: NA; v_gene: TRBV11-1; CDR3aa: CASSSANNYGYTF; CDR3nt: TGTGCCAGCAGCTCTGCGAATAACTATGGCTACACCTTC
d_gene: NA; j_gene: TRBJ1-6; abundance: once; v_gene: TRBV11-2; CDR3aa: CASSSDGNYSPLHF; CDR3nt: TGTGCCAGCAGCTCGGACGGGAATTATTCACCCCTCCACTTT
d_gene: NA; j_gene: TRBJ1-1; abundance: NA; v_gene: TRBV5-1; CDR3aa: CASKEVMNTEAFF; CDR3nt: TGCGCCAGCAAAGAGGTCATGAACACTGAAGCTTTCTTT
d_gene: TRBD2; j_gene: TRBJ2-7; abundance: NA; v_gene: TRBV10-3; CDR3aa: CAISDLAGQSYEQYF; CDR3nt: TGTGCCATCAGCGATCTAGCGGGGCAATCCTACGAGCAGTACTTC
d_gene: NA; j_gene: TRBJ2-7; abundance: NA; v_gene: TRBV18; CDR3aa: CASSPPGHATREQYF; CDR3nt: TGTGCCAGCTCACCACCGGGACACGCGACGCGGGAGCAGTACTTC
d_gene: TRBD2; j_gene: TRBJ2-3; abundance: NA; v_gene: TRBV9; CDR3aa: CASSVATTSGGQQYF; CDR3nt: TGTGCCAGCAGCGTAGCTACGACTAGCGGGGGCCAGCAGTATTTT
d_gene: NA; j_gene: TRBJ2-7; abundance: few; v_gene: TRBV7-2; CDR3aa: CASSLAALADSYEQYF; CDR3nt: TGTGCCAGCAGCTTAGCGGCTTTAGCGGACTCCTACGAGCAGTACTTC
d_gene: NA; j_gene: TRBJ2-5; abundance: NA; v_gene: TRBV5-6; CDR3aa: CASHSAGSGTQYF; CDR3nt: TGTGCCAGCCATAGCGCGGGTTCGGGGACCCAGTACTTC
d_gene: NA; j_gene: TRBJ1-2; abundance: few; v_gene: TRBV13; CDR3aa: CASSFTGSLDGYTF; CDR3nt: TGTGCCAGCAGCTTTACAGGGTCTCTAGATGGCTACACCTTC
d_gene: NA; j_gene: TRBJ2-1; abundance: NA; v_gene: TRBV3-1/TRBV3-2; CDR3aa: CASSQDTGPYNEQFF; CDR3nt: TGTGCCAGCAGCCAGGACACAGGGCCCTACAATGAGCAGTTCTTC
d_gene: NA; j_gene: TRBJ2-7; abundance: NA; v_gene: TRBV9; CDR3aa: CASTVGAGVLYEQYF; CDR3nt: TGTGCCAGCACCGTGGGGGCGGGGGTGCTCTACGAGCAGTACTTC
d_gene: NA; j_gene: TRBJ1-2; abundance: NA; v_gene: TRBV28; CDR3aa: CASTPSGFYYGYTF; CDR3nt: TGTGCCAGCACCCCTAGCGGATTCTACTATGGCTACACCTTC
d_gene: TRBD2; j_gene: TRBJ2-3; abundance: NA; v_gene: TRBV19; CDR3aa: CASSMGLAGGTDTQYF; CDR3nt: TGTGCCAGTAGTATGGGGCTAGCGGGGGGCACAGATACGCAGTATTTT
d_gene: TRBD1; j_gene: TRBJ2-2; abundance: NA; v_gene: TRBV4-2; CDR3aa: CASTSTGENTGELFF; CDR3nt: TGTGCCAGCACCTCGACAGGGGAGAACACCGGGGAGCTGTTTTTT
d_gene: TRBD1; j_gene: TRBJ1-2; abundance: NA; v_gene: TRBV30; CDR3aa: CAWSRGPAGGVLFGGYTF; CDR3nt: TGTGCCTGGAGTAGGGGGCCAGCAGGGGGAGTTCTGTTTGGTGGCTACACCTTC
d_gene: TRBD1; j_gene: TRBJ1-2; abundance: NA; v_gene: TRBV5-1; CDR3aa: CASSVTGTANYGYTF; CDR3nt: TGCGCCAGCAGCGTTACCGGGACAGCTAACTATGGCTACACCTTC
d_gene: NA; j_gene: TRBJ2-7; abundance: NA; v_gene: TRBV10-3; CDR3aa: CAISETGIYEQYF; CDR3nt: TGTGCCATCAGTGAGACGGGGATCTACGAGCAGTACTTC
d_gene: NA; j_gene: TRBJ2-2; abundance: NA; v_gene: TRBV5-4; CDR3aa: CASSLGTETGELFF; CDR3nt: TGTGCCAGCAGCTTGGGGACAGAGACCGGGGAGCTGTTTTTT
d_gene: TRBD1; j_gene: TRBJ1-2; abundance: NA; v_gene: TRBV6-1; CDR3aa: CASSEAGTGKNYGYTF; CDR3nt: TGTGCCAGCAGTGAAGCCGGGACAGGGAAGAACTATGGCTACACCTTC
d_gene: TRBD2; j_gene: TRBJ2-4; abundance: NA; v_gene: TRBV10-2; CDR3aa: CASSARGGPSIQYF; CDR3nt: TGCGCCAGCAGTGCCCGGGGGGGCCCCAGCATTCAGTACTTC
d_gene: TRBD1; j_gene: TRBJ1-2; abundance: few; v_gene: TRBV5-5; CDR3aa: CASSLDGGGGYGYTF; CDR3nt: TGTGCCAGCAGCTTGGATGGAGGGGGCGGCTATGGCTACACCTTC
d_gene: TRBD2; j_gene: TRBJ2-2; abundance: NA; v_gene: TRBV18; CDR3aa: CASSPSGGSRATGELFF; CDR3nt: TGTGCCAGCTCACCGAGCGGGGGGTCGCGGGCCACCGGGGAGCTGTTTTTT
d_gene: TRBD2; j_gene: TRBJ2-7; abundance: NA; v_gene: TRBV11-2; CDR3aa: CASSLTGGSYEQYF; CDR3nt: TGTGCCAGCAGCTTAACGGGGGGGTCCTACGAGCAGTACTTC
d_gene: NA; j_gene: TRBJ1-2; abundance: few; v_gene: TRBV27; CDR3aa: CASRALRWGLGYGYTF; CDR3nt: TGTGCCAGCCGGGCCCTTAGATGGGGGCTGGGCTATGGCTACACCTTC
d_gene: NA; j_gene: TRBJ1-6; abundance: NA; v_gene: TRBV19; CDR3aa: CASSPEGRGSPLHF; CDR3nt: TGTGCCAGTAGCCCAGAGGGGAGGGGTTCACCCCTCCACTTT
d_gene: TRBD1; j_gene: TRBJ1-6; abundance: NA; v_gene: TRBV10-3; CDR3aa: CAITQTGEGSPLHF; CDR3nt: TGTGCCATCACCCAGACAGGGGAGGGTTCACCCCTCCACTTT
d_gene: TRBD2; j_gene: TRBJ2-7; abundance: NA; v_gene: TRBV4-1; CDR3aa: CASSQGLTSGYEQYF; CDR3nt: TGCGCCAGCAGCCAAGGGCTTACTAGCGGATACGAGCAGTACTTC
d_gene: NA; j_gene: TRBJ1-3; abundance: once; v_gene: TRBV9; CDR3aa: CASSVDSFSGNTIYF; CDR3nt: TGTGCCAGCAGCGTCGACAGTTTCTCTGGAAACACCATATATTTT
d_gene: TRBD1; j_gene: TRBJ1-4; abundance: NA; v_gene: TRBV18; CDR3aa: CASSPLQGASANEKLFF; CDR3nt: TGTGCCAGCTCACCTCTACAGGGGGCTTCGGCTAATGAAAAACTGTTTTTT
d_gene: NA; j_gene: TRBJ1-1; abundance: NA; v_gene: TRBV5-1; CDR3aa: CASSFSRGRTLMNTEAFF; CDR3nt: TGCGCCAGCAGCTTTTCCAGGGGCCGCACCCTCATGAACACTGAAGCTTTCTTT
d_gene: TRBD1; j_gene: TRBJ2-2; abundance: NA; v_gene: TRBV10-2; CDR3aa: CASSEWTGARGGELFF; CDR3nt: TGCGCCAGCAGTGAGTGGACAGGCGCCCGGGGCGGGGAGCTGTTTTTT
d_gene: TRBD2; j_gene: TRBJ2-3; abundance: NA; v_gene: TRBV5-1; CDR3aa: CASSVTTSAGGRHRTDTQYF; CDR3nt: TGCGCCAGCAGCGTTACGACCTCTGCGGGGGGGCGGCATCGCACAGATACGCAGTATTTT